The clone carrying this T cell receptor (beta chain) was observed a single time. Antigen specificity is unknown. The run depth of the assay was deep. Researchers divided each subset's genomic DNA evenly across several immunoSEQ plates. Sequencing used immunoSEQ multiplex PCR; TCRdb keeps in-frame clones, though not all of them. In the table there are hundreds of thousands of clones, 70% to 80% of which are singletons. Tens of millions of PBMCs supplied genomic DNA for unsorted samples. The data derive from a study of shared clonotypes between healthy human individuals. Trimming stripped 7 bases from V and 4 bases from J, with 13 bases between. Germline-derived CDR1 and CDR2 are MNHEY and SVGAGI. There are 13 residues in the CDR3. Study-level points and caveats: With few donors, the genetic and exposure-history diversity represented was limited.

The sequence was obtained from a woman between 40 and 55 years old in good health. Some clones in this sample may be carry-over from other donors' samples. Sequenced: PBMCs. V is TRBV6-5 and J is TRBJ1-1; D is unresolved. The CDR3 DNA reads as TGTGCCAGCACACTGCTGCGGGGCACTGAAGCTTTCTTT. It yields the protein CASTLLRGTEAFF.